Listed below are T cell receptor beta chains from one sample, sequenced in a study of regulatory T cells in long-lasting Graves disease. TCRdb fed the multiplex PCR reads into MiXCR, producing one record per CDR3 protein. The sample has 250,000 to 300,000 distinct CDR3 sequences; 22% are singletons. Material: peripheral blood mononuclear cells (PBMCs), obtained when the disease was refractory, from a patient treated with antithyroid drugs. These TCRs come from a female donor with Graves disease. Each CDR3 is given with its conserved first and last residue. D genes are given only for firm matches. Some rows have no size entry. The others give once, few or many, or a class for an expanded clone.

clone_size	v_call	j_call	d_call	cdr3_nt	cdr3_aa
many	TRBV7-2	TRBJ2-7	-	TGTGCCAGCAGCTTAGTGGGGGTGCGCCCTCCTACCTACGAGCAGTACTTC	CASSLVGVRPPTYEQYF
few	TRBV6-5	TRBJ1-2	-	TGTGCCAGCAGTTACCCCGGGGGTGACGGCTACACCTTC	CASSYPGGDGYTF
few	TRBV3-1	TRBJ2-3	-	TGTGCCAGCAGCCAAGCGGGAGCGGGCACAGATACGCAGTATTTT	CASSQAGAGTDTQYF
-	TRBV7-9	TRBJ2-5	TRBD1	TGTGCCAGCAGCGATAGACAGGGGGCGGGTGGAGAGACCCAGTACTTC	CASSDRQGAGGETQYF
few	TRBV28	TRBJ2-1	TRBD2	TGTGCCAGCAGACACGTACTAGCGGATGACTACAATGAGCAGTTCTTC	CASRHVLADDYNEQFF
few	TRBV30	TRBJ1-3	-	TGTGCCCGGAGTTGGGGAGCGGGCTCTGGAAACACCATATATTTT	CARSWGAGSGNTIYF
few	TRBV7-2	TRBJ2-7	-	TGTGCCAGCAGCCCTTACTCTCCCGGGAGTCCCTACGAGCAGTACTTC	CASSPYSPGSPYEQYF
once	TRBV11-2	TRBJ1-5	-	TGTGCCAGCAGCTTAGTCGCGCCCGAGTATAGCAATCAGCCCCAGCATTTT	CASSLVAPEYSNQPQHF
many	TRBV7-8	TRBJ2-7	-	TGTGCCAGCAGAGCAGGGGTCGGCTACGAGCAGTACTTC	CASRAGVGYEQYF
many	TRBV12-3/TRBV12-4	TRBJ1-1	-	TGTGCCAGCAGCCCCCGCTGGGGGAACACTGAAGCTTTCTTT	CASSPRWGNTEAFF
many	TRBV28	TRBJ1-5	TRBD1	TGTGCCAGCAGTTTAAGGGGGCCGGGGTCCATGCCCCAGCATTTT	CASSLRGPGSMPQHF
-	TRBV5-1	TRBJ2-5	-	TGCGCCAGCCGGCAGGAGCAAGAGACCCAGTACTTC	CASRQEQETQYF
few	TRBV5-6	TRBJ2-5	TRBD2	TGTGCCAGCAGCGATAGCGGGAGGGCGGAGACCCAGTACTTC	CASSDSGRAETQYF
once	TRBV28	TRBJ2-4	TRBD2	TGTGCCGGCAGGGCGCCGGGGGGGGCCAAAAACATTCAGTACTTC	CAGRAPGGAKNIQYF
-	TRBV5-8	TRBJ1-1	-	TGTGCCAGCTTGGGGGAAGCTTTCTTT	CASLGEAFF
many	TRBV11-2	TRBJ1-4	-	TGTGCCAGCAGCACCCCCCCCAGGGAGGCAAAACTGTTTTTT	CASSTPPREAKLFF
-	TRBV20-1	TRBJ1-5	-	TGCAGTGCTAGGACAGTCCCGCAGCCCCAGCATTTT	CSARTVPQPQHF
many	TRBV3-1	TRBJ1-2	-	TGTGCCAGCAGCCCCCGATCTGAGAATGGCTACACCTTC	CASSPRSENGYTF
-	TRBV6-1	TRBJ2-7	-	TGTGCCAGCTCGGGACGTCCAAGCCCCTACGAGCAGTACTTC	CASSGRPSPYEQYF
few	TRBV9	TRBJ2-2	TRBD2	TGTGCCAGCAGCGCGGGACTAGCGGTGGGCGGGGAGCTGTTTTTT	CASSAGLAVGGELFF
many	TRBV27	TRBJ2-7	TRBD2	TGTGCCAGCAGATCGAGCGCGGGAGTATCAAGGGAGCAGTACTTC	CASRSSAGVSREQYF
many	TRBV12-3/TRBV12-4	TRBJ2-3	TRBD2	TGTGCCAGCAGCATTCGGGGGGGGTTGAGAGATACGCAGTATTTT	CASSIRGGLRDTQYF
few	TRBV9	TRBJ2-3	-	TGTGCCAGCAGCCTAACTAGAGGTGAAGATACGCAGTATTTT	CASSLTRGEDTQYF